These T cell receptor delta chains were read from a single sample in a study of Vδ1+ human thymocytes. TCRdb called clones from the multiplex PCR reads again using CATT. The sample includes around 26,000 delta-chain clones, around 28% of them seen just once. Material: Vdelta1+ gamma-delta thymocytes from the thymus. The receptors shown here come from a boy under two years old who had congenital heart surgery. Each CDR3 is given with its conserved first and last residue. Each record gives: V gene, D gene, J gene, clone size, CDR3 DNA, CDR3 protein. A D gene is named only where the DNA matches it firmly. Size tells how often a clone was seen (once, few, many) or the class of an expanded clone, and some rows leave it out.

TRDV1	NA	TRDJ1	NA	TGTGCTCTTGGGGACCCCATGCCCCTTCCCCGAGTCTCTTCTGGGGGGTACACCGATAAACTCATCTTT	CALGDPMPLPRVSSGGYTDKLIF
TRDV1	TRDD2	TRDJ1	few	TGTGCTCTTGGGGACTGGCCTTCCTACATCCCCAGGAACTGGGGCGAAAAAGCCGATAAACTCATCTTT	CALGDWPSYIPRNWGEKADKLIF
TRDV1	TRDD2	TRDJ1	NA	TGTGCTCTTGGGGCCTCTTCCTACTCCAGCCGGACCCGCACCGATAAACTCATCTTT	CALGASSYSSRTRTDKLIF
TRDV1	NA	TRDJ1	NA	TGTGCTCTTGGGGAAACCACTGATAAACTCATCTTT	CALGETTDKLIF
TRDV1	TRDD3	TRDJ1	NA	TGTGCTCTTGGGGAACTGGTCCCTTCCTACGACCGTACTGGGGGATACGCAGGTGGGGGACCGTACACCGATAAACTCATCTTT	CALGELVPSYDRTGGYAGGGPYTDKLIF
TRDV1	TRDD3	TRDJ1	medium-sized	TGTGCTCTTGGGGAAAAGCTCTCTACTGGGGGATACACCGATAAACTCATCTTT	CALGEKLSTGGYTDKLIF
TRDV1	TRDD3	TRDJ1	NA	TGTGCTCTTGGGGAACGCGGTTCTGGGGGATCCTACGACACCGATAAACTCATCTTT	CALGERGSGGSYDTDKLIF
TRDV1	TRDD3	TRDJ1	NA	TGTGCTCTTGGGGCATCATTGTACTGGGGGATACAGTGGACCGATAAACTCATCTTT	CALGASLYWGIQWTDKLIF
TRDV1	TRDD3	TRDJ1	NA	TGTGCTCTTGGGGGAGACCTTCCTACTGGGGGATACCTTAGTCGGGACACCGATAAACTCATCTTT	CALGGDLPTGGYLSRDTDKLIF
TRDV1	TRDD3	TRDJ1	NA	TGTGCTCTTGGGGAACTCGTACTGGGGGATGGGGTAAGGCGAAAACTCATCTTT	CALGELVLGDGVRRKLIF
TRDV1	TRDD3	TRDJ1	once	TGTGCTCTTGGGGTTCCCACCTTCCCGCCGGGGGATACCACGGGATATCTCATCTTT	CALGVPTFPPGDTTGYLIF
TRDV1	NA	TRDJ1	few	TGTGCTCTTGGGACCCCCCCCTCCCGTCTGGGCAGGGGACTCATCTTT	CALGTPPSRLGRGLIF
TRDV1	TRDD3	TRDJ1	few	TGTGCTCTTGGGGAACCGCCACGCCCTCTATTTTCGATCTGGGGGGAATATAAACTCATCTTT	CALGEPPRPLFSIWGEYKLIF
TRDV1	TRDD3	TRDJ1	NA	TGTGCTCTTGGGGAACTGTGCCATCCTTTATGGGGGATCGGGTACACCGATAAACTCATCTTT	CALGELCHPLWGIGYTDKLIF
TRDV1	TRDD3	TRDJ1	NA	TGTGCTCTTGGGGAACTGATGAGGCGACTCCCTTTACTGGGGGATACGCCCGATAAACTCATCTTT	CALGELMRRLPLLGDTPDKLIF
TRDV1	TRDD3	TRDJ1	few	TGTGCTCTTGGGGAAATCCCGCCTCGGCCTTCCTACTTGGGTTATACTGGGGGATACCTGGGGTACACCGATAAACTCATCTTT	CALGEIPPRPSYLGYTGGYLGYTDKLIF
TRDV1	TRDD3	TRDJ1	NA	TGTGCTCTTGGGGAATGCCTCCGCCTCCACACTCCCACTTTCGGATACGCCACCGATAAACTCATCTTT	CALGECLRLHTPTFGYATDKLIF
TRDV1	NA	TRDJ1	NA	TGTGCTCTTGGGGAACTTCCTACCGGGGGGAATGGGTACACCGATAAACTCATCTTT	CALGELPTGGNGYTDKLIF
TRDV1	NA	TRDJ1	few	TGTGCTCTTGGGGAATCTACCCTACGCCCCTCTTTGGGGGTTAAGGCTCAGGTTGATAAACTCATCTTT	CALGESTLRPSLGVKAQVDKLIF
TRDV1	TRDD3	TRDJ1	NA	TGTGCTCTTGGGGAACGGCCCCTAACTCCCAGTACTGGGGAAGGCGATAAACCCATCTTT	CALGERPLTPSTGEGDKPIF
TRDV1	NA	TRDJ1	NA	TGTGCTCTTGGGGAAGGACAGTACCGCTCGTACACCGATAAACTCATTTTT	CALGEGQYRSYTDKLIF
TRDV1	NA	TRDJ1	NA	TGTGCTCTTGGGGAACTCGGGTTCGGGGACCCCGATAAACTCATCTTT	CALGELGFGDPDKLIF
TRDV1	NA	TRDJ1	NA	TGTGCTCTTGGGCCGATAACGCGGGCGAAACACACCGATAAACTCATCTTT	CALGPITRAKHTDKLIF
TRDV1	TRDD3	TRDJ1	NA	TGTGCTCTTGGGGAGACCCTACTGGGGGACACCCCATGCACCGATAAACTCATCTTT	CALGETLLGDTPCTDKLIF
TRDV1	TRDD3	TRDJ1	few	TGTGCTCTTGGGGAATCCTCCCTGGGGATACCCACCGATAAACTCATCTTT	CALGESSLGIPTDKLIF
TRDV1	TRDD3	TRDJ1	NA	TGTGCTCTTGGGGAACTAGTCCTCAACTGGGGGAGAAAATACACCGATAAACTCATCTTT	CALGELVLNWGRKYTDKLIF
TRDV1	TRDD3	TRDJ1	few	TGTGCTCTTGGGGAACACGGGCTGGGGGATACGGTCACCGATAAACTCATCTTT	CALGEHGLGDTVTDKLIF
TRDV1	TRDD3	TRDJ1	few	TGTGCTCTTGGGGTATGGGGATTTGCTGGGGGGATACATACCGATAAACTCATCTTT	CALGVWGFAGGIHTDKLIF
TRDV1	TRDD3	TRDJ1	few	TGTGCTCTTGGGAAGGGGGGATTCCCCAATTCGGCCGACCACTTCAAACTCATCTTT	CALGKGGFPNSADHFKLIF
TRDV1	TRDD3	TRDJ1	NA	TGTGCACTTGGGGAAATATTCCTCATACTGGGGGATACCGATAAACTCATCTTT	CALGEIFLILGDTDKLIF
TRDV1	NA	TRDJ1	NA	TGTGCTCTTGGGGAACTCTCTTCCATAGCCCATACCCTCGTAAGAGGAGGCACCGATAAACTCATCTTT	CALGELSSIAHTLVRGGTDKLIF
TRDV1	NA	TRDJ1	NA	NA	CALSSNNRSDAFRLPYFCTDKLIF
TRDV1	NA	TRDJ1	NA	TGTGCTGTTGGGGAAGGCAAGGTCCGGACGCGCCTCATCTTT	CAVGEGKVRTRLIF
TRDV1	TRDD3	TRDJ1	NA	TGTGCTCTTGGGGAAGACCGTCCGTCGCCTACTGGGGCCTGGGGGACCCTCTCGTACACCGATAAACTCATCTTT	CALGEDRPSPTGAWGTLSYTDKLIF
TRDV1	TRDD3	TRDJ1	NA	TGTGCTCTTGGGGGCCCGTCCGGCTACCTATCACCGGGGGATACGCGGCTTTATAAACTCATCTTT	CALGGPSGYLSPGDTRLYKLIF
TRDV1	TRDD3	TRDJ1	NA	TGTGCTCTTGGGGAACTACGCCTTCGCTGGGGGATACGCATGGGGTGTGGGACTGATAAACTCATCTTT	CALGELRLRWGIRMGCGTDKLIF
TRDV1	TRDD3	TRDJ1	few	TGTGCTCTTGGGGACGGTTCCTTCCTACGCTGGGGGATACGTAGGAACACCGATAAACTCATCTTT	CALGDGSFLRWGIRRNTDKLIF
TRDV1	TRDD3	TRDJ1	NA	TGTGCTCTTGGGCAACGATCCCCTGGGGGCCCGTACACCGATAACCTCATCTTT	CALGQRSPGGPYTDNLIF
TRDV2	TRDD3	TRDJ3	once	TGTGCCTGTGACACGCCCACTGGGGGATTGATACTATGGGAGACCCGCCAGATGTTTTTC	CACDTPTGGLILWETRQMFF
TRDV1	NA	TRDJ1	few	TGTGCTCTTGGGGAACCGGGACACGCGCCTTCCGGATCCAGTGAGAACACCGATAAACTCATCTTT	CALGEPGHAPSGSSENTDKLIF
TRDV2	TRDD3	TRDJ1	once	TGTGCCACCTTTGCTTTTGATTGCGTGGGGATAAGGACCGATAAACTCATCTTT	CATFAFDCVGIRTDKLIF
TRDV1	TRDD3	TRDJ1	NA	TGTGCTCTTGGGGAACTCGTGGTCCCCCCGCTGGGGGATCGTAAACTCATCTTT	CALGELVVPPLGDRKLIF
TRDV1	TRDD3	TRDJ1	NA	TGTGCTCTTGGGGAACGGGTCCTACCCTCCGGGACTGGGGGATTACACACCGATAAACTCATCTTT	CALGERVLPSGTGGLHTDKLIF
TRDV1	NA	TRDJ1	many	TGTGCTCTTGGGGAGCTCCGGGGATTAGAATCGTACACCGATAAACTCATCTTT	CALGELRGLESYTDKLIF
TRDV1	TRDD3	TRDJ1	few	TGTGCTCTTGGGGTAAGGACGGAGGGGGATACGTGGATCTACACCGATAAACTCATCTTT	CALGVRTEGDTWIYTDKLIF
TRDV1	NA	TRDJ1	medium-sized	TGTGCTCTTGGGGCGCCCACTGGGGGCCTTCCTACTTGCACCGATAAACTCATCTTT	CALGAPTGGLPTCTDKLIF
TRDV1	TRDD3	TRDJ1	NA	TGTGCTCTTGGGGAACCGTGGGGGATCGGCCCGGTAGGTAAACTCATCTTT	CALGEPWGIGPVGKLIF
TRDV1	TRDD3	TRDJ1	once	TGTGCTCTTGGGTCACGGGCACCTACTGGGGGATATGACTTGAGCGATAAACTCATCTTT	CALGSRAPTGGYDLSDKLIF
TRDV1	NA	TRDJ1	NA	TGTGCTCTTGGGGGGCCGCTCGGTGATAGGGTCTACACCGATAAACTCATCTTT	CALGGPLGDRVYTDKLIF
TRDV1	NA	TRDJ1	many	TGTGCTCTTGGGCCCCGCCCCGGCCCCCTCACCGATAAACTCATCTTT	CALGPRPGPLTDKLIF
TRDV1	TRDD3	TRDJ1	few	TGTGCTCTTGGGGAACTATACCGGGGGATACGCCCGTACGGTCCCAAACTCATCTTT	CALGELYRGIRPYGPKLIF
TRDV1	TRDD3	TRDJ1	few	TGTGCTCTTGGGGAACTTGCCGGGGGATACGCGTACACCGATAAACTCATCTTT	CALGELAGGYAYTDKLIF